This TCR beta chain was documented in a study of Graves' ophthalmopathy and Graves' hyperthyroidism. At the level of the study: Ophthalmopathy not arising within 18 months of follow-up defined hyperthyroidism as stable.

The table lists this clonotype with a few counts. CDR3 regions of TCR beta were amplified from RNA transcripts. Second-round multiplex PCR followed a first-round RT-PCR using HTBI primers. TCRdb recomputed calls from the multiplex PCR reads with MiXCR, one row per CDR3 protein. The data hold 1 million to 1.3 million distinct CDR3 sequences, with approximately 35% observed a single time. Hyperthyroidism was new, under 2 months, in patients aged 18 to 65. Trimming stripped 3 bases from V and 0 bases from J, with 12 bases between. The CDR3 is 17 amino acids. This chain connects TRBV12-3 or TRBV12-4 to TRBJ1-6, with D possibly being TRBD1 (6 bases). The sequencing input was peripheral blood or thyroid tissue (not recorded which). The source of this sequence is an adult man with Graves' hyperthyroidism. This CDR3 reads CASSFSDSSSYNSPLHF. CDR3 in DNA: TGTGCCAGCAGTTTTTCGGACAGTAGCTCCTATAATTCACCCCTCCACTTT.